The 26 T cell receptor beta chains below were found in one sample sequenced in a study of T cells in Graves' hyperthyroidism and ophthalmopathy. From RNA transcripts, TCR beta CDR3 regions were amplified. HTBI primers were used for first-round RT-PCR of the TCR CDR3. TCRdb reanalysed the multiplex PCR reads using MiXCR and keeps one entry per CDR3 protein. The sample lists some 620,000 distinct CDR3 sequences, about 17% occurring once. What was sequenced was blood. These receptors were taken from a woman aged 25 to 39 with Graves' hyperthyroidism.

This clonotype came up a few times. The chain links TRBV6-2 or TRBV6-3 to TRBJ2-6; D is unresolved. The CDR3 is 15 residues long. Trimming shortened V by 2 bases and J by 2 bases, and 7 bases separated the two germline ends. Per the germline V gene, CDR1 is MNHEY and CDR2 is SVGEGT. Here the CDR3 reads CASSYVGAGANVLTF. DNA of the CDR3: TGTGCCAGCAGTTACGTAGGCGCTGGGGCCAACGTCCTGACTTTC.

This clonotype showed up just a few times. The chain has TRBV20-1 and TRBJ1-1, with D possibly being TRBD1 (6 bases). Germline loops: CDR1 DFQATT, CDR2 SNEGSKA (reference sequence). The CDR3 sequence is 15 residues long. Between the trimmed V and J ends, which lost 3 bases and 0 bases, there was a span of 14 bases. CDR3 loop: CSASGGPGMNTEAFF. As DNA, the CDR3 is TGCAGTGCTAGTGGGGGCCCTGGGATGAACACTGAAGCTTTCTTT.

This clonotype was counted ten times or more. This chain links TRBV11-2 with TRBJ2-1; 7 bases agree with TRBD2. V trimming: 4 bases; J trimming: 6 bases; junction bases outside the gene matches: 9. The CDR3 is 15 residues long. The germline V gene encodes CDR1 SGHAT and CDR2 FQNNGV. The CDR3 nucleotides are TGTGCCAGCAGCTCCCTAGCGGCCCGGGGCAATGAGCAGTTCTTC. Translation: CASSSLAARGNEQFF.

This clonotype was detected ten times or more. The chain joins TRBV11-3 to TRBJ2-7, with a weak D call TRBD2 (6 bases). Germline CDR1 and CDR2: SGHNT and YENEEA. Trimming stripped 5 bases from V and 6 bases from J, with 14 bases between. The length of the CDR3 is 13 residues. The CDR3: CASSPQEGREQYF. CDR3 DNA sequence: TGTGCCAGCAGCCCGCAGGAGGGTCGCGAGCAGTACTTC. The full variable domain, with the rest looked up from reference TRBV11-3 and TRBJ2-7, is EAGVVQSPRYKIIEKKQPVAFWCNPISGHNTLYWYLQNLGQGPELLIRYENEEAVDDSQLPKDRFSAERLKGVDSTLKIQPAELGDSAVYLCASSPQEGREQYFGPGTRLTVT.

In its sample, this clonotype was seen a few times. The genes are TRBV9 and TRBJ1-1; 8 bases align to TRBD1. J gave up 3 bases and V 4 bases, and 8 bases lay outside the gene matches. Germline V lookup: CDR1 SGDLS, CDR2 YYNGEE. The CDR3 runs to 15 residues. CDR3: CASSPSGGQYTEAFF. In DNA, the CDR3 is TGTGCCAGCAGCCCCTCAGGGGGCCAGTACACTGAAGCTTTCTTT. The full variable domain, completed using reference TRBV9 and TRBJ1-1, is DSGVTQTPKHLITATGQRVTLRCSPRSGDLSVYWYQQSLDQGLQFLIQYYNGEERAKGNILERFSAQQFPDLHSELNLSSLELGDSALYFCASSPSGGQYTEAFFGQGTRLTVV.

This sequence joins TRBV4-1 and TRBJ2-2, with D perhaps TRBD1 (6 bases). CDR3 length: 18 residues. The V end was cut by 0 bases, the J end by 4 bases, with 18 bases between. CDR1 MGHRA and CDR2 YSYEKL come from the germline V gene. The CDR3: CASSQDAPDRLTTGELFF. Here the CDR3 DNA reads TGCGCCAGCAGCCAAGATGCCCCCGACAGGCTAACCACCGGGGAGCTGTTTTTT.

The chain has TRBV3-1 and TRBJ2-5; 8 nucleotides line up with TRBD1. This CDR3 has 15 amino acids. J lost 4 bases, V lost 1 base, and 5 bases had no gene match. Germline V gene sequence: CDR1 LGHDT, CDR2 YNNKEL (reference sequence). CDR3 amino acids: CASSQGAGGAETQYF. The CDR3 nucleotides read TGTGCCAGCAGCCAAGGGGCAGGGGGCGCAGAGACCCAGTACTTC.

This clonotype showed up many times. The V call is TRBV2, the J call TRBJ2-5; D unclear. The CDR3 covers 11 residues. Germline V gene sequence: CDR1 SNHLY, CDR2 FYNNEI. Trimming took 9 bases from V and 5 from J, leaving 10 bases between them. The CDR3 DNA is TGTGCCAGATCAGTGAGGGAGACCCAGTACTTC. Protein: CARSVRETQYF. The complete variable domain, with remaining parts taken from reference TRBV2 and TRBJ2-5, reads EPEVTQTPSHQVTQMGQEVILRCVPISNHLYFYWYRQILGQKVEFLVSFYNNEISEKSEIFDDQFSVERPDGSNFTLKIRSTKLEDSAMYFCARSVRETQYFGPGTRLLVL.

This clonotype has only a few counts. The rearrangement links TRBV11-3 to TRBJ2-1; TRBD2 matches 13 bases. The ends lost 4 bases at V and 5 bases at J; junction bases unmatched: 5. The CDR3 runs 16 residues. Germline-derived CDR1 and CDR2 are SGHNT and YENEEA. CDR3 in DNA: TGTGCCAGCAGCTACGGGACTAGCGGGATACACAATGAGCAGTTCTTC. Translated: CASSYGTSGIHNEQFF.

This clonotype has at least ten counts. This chain uses TRBV28 with TRBJ1-2; 8 bases are shared with TRBD1. Germline values: CDR1 MDHEN, CDR2 SYDVKM. V gave up 6 bases and J gave up 3 bases; unmatched junction bases: 9. This CDR3 contains 15 residues. The DNA for the CDR3 is TGTGCCAGCAGGTCGGCAGGGGGCGCTGACTATGGCTACACCTTC. Amino acids: CASRSAGGADYGYTF.

This clonotype showed up just a few times. A much bigger clone sits one base away, suggesting this may be a read error. The chain uses TRBV28 and TRBJ2-3, with 10 bases identical to TRBD2. CDR3 length: 16 amino acids. Germline V gene sequence: CDR1 MDHEN, CDR2 SYDVKM. CDR3 nucleotides: TGTGTCAGCAGTCCCCCGACTAGCGGGAGCACAGATACGCAGTATTTT. Translation: CVSSPPTSGSTDTQYF.

Many counts were recorded for this clonotype. The V gene is TRBV5-6, the J gene TRBJ2-1; TRBD2 matches at 11 bases. With 3 bases clipped from V and 5 bases from J, the junction kept 4 bases outside the gene matches. CDR1 and CDR2 from the germline V gene are SGHDT and YYEEEE. The CDR3 runs to 15 residues. The CDR3 region has the DNA TGTGCCAGCAGCTGGGGACTAGCGGATGACAATGAGCAGTTCTTC. It is translated as CASSWGLADDNEQFF.

As to this clonotype: Given a much more abundant clone one base away, this may be a read error. The chain links TRBV28 to TRBJ1-2, with TRBD1 as a possible D gene (5 bases). The CDR3 is made up of 14 amino acids. Germline lookup yields CDR1 MDHEN and CDR2 SYDVKM. This chain's CDR3 is CASRKDTSNYGHTF. For the CDR3, the DNA is TGTGCCAGCAGAAAGGACACTTCTAACTATGGCCACACCTTC.

This chain joins TRBV19 and TRBJ1-5; D uncertain. The CDR3 consists of 15 residues. Germline V gene data show CDR1 as LNHDA and CDR2 as SQIVND (reference sequence). V lost 0 bases to trimming and J lost 3 bases, with 9 bases between them. CDR3 region: CASSIDQTDNQPQHF. In nucleotides, the CDR3 is TGTGCCAGTAGTATAGATCAAACAGACAATCAGCCCCAGCATTTT.

This clonotype was seen a few times. V gene TRBV10-3 combines with J gene TRBJ1-1; a possible D gene is TRBD1 (5 bases). Trimming cost V 5 bases and J 1 base, with 14 bases left between them. The germline CDR1 and CDR2 sequences are ENHRY and SYGVKD. This CDR3 is built from 15 residues. The CDR3 loop reads CAISPPGDPNTEAFF. CDR3 coding DNA: TGTGCCATCAGTCCCCCGGGGGATCCGAACACTGAAGCTTTCTTT.

The rearrangement joins TRBV7-2 to TRBJ2-2; the match to TRBD1 covers 8 bases. The CDR3 has 15 residues. Germline trimming cut 2 bases from V and 7 bases from J; bases unmatched to any gene: 6. Germline values: CDR1 SGHTA, CDR2 FQGNSA. The CDR3 here is CASSLIQGAGGELFF. The CDR3 DNA follows: TGTGCCAGCAGCTTAATCCAGGGGGCCGGCGGGGAGCTGTTTTTT.

The CDR3 sequence: CASSQEQALYNEQFF. Here the CDR3 DNA reads TGCGCCAGCAGCCAAGAACAAGCGCTCTACAATGAGCAGTTCTTC. The rearrangement links TRBV4-3 to TRBJ2-1; unclear D gene. V was cut by 0 bases and J by 3 bases, with 9 bases left in between. Germline V gene lookup returns CDR1 LGHNA and CDR2 YSLEER. CDR3 length equals 15 residues.

Ten or more counts support this clonotype. The CDR3: CASSLDGPGPTDTQYF. DNA of the CDR3: TGCGCCAGCAGCTTGGATGGTCCAGGGCCCACAGATACGCAGTATTTT. The chain has TRBV5-1 and TRBJ2-3, with D maybe TRBD1 (5 bases). CDR1 is SGHRS, CDR2 YFSETQ, per germline. Between the trimmed V and J ends, which lost 0 bases and 2 bases, there was a span of 13 bases. This CDR3 spans 16 amino acids. Using reference TRBV5-1 and TRBJ2-3 for the parts outside the CDR3, the full variable domain is KAGVTQTPRYLIKTRGQQVTLSCSPISGHRSVSWYQQTPGQGLQFLFEYFSETQRNKGNFPGRFSGRQFSNSRSEMNVSTLELGDSALYLCASSLDGPGPTDTQYFGPGTRLTVL.

The chain has TRBV5-8 and TRBJ2-1; TRBD2 is a possible D gene (6 bases). V lost 3 bases and J 6 bases, leaving 10 bases between the germline ends. This CDR3 region has 13 residues. Per the germline V gene, CDR1 is SGHTS and CDR2 is YDEGEE. CDR3 DNA sequence: TGTGCCAGCAGCTGGGCGGGAAGCAATGAGCAGTTCTTC. Its translation is CASSWAGSNEQFF. The full variable domain, with the rest looked up from reference TRBV5-8 and TRBJ2-1, is EAGVTQSPTHLIKTRGQQATLRCSPISGHTSVYWYQQALGLGLQFLLWYDEGEERNRGNFPPRFSGRQFPNYSSELNVNALELEDSALYLCASSWAGSNEQFFGPGTRLTVL.

The chain carries TRBV10-3 and TRBJ1-1; D remains ambiguous. From germline, CDR1 is ENHRY and CDR2 SYGVKD. This CDR3 contains 15 residues. The germline V and J ends were trimmed by 7 bases and 6 bases, with 21 bases remaining between them. CDR3 DNA: TGTGCCATCACCCTCAAATTTACCGGGGAGGCTGAAGCTTTCTTT. It encodes CAITLKFTGEAEAFF.

This clonotype was seen many times. The chain couples TRBV6-2 or TRBV6-3 to TRBJ1-5; no clear D. The CDR3 runs to 12 residues. Germline values: CDR1 MNHEY, CDR2 SVGEGT. V was clipped by 7 bases and J by 2 bases, with 6 bases between them. For the CDR3, the DNA is TGTGCCAGCAAGGGAGGCAATCAGCCCCAGCATTTT. Its translation: CASKGGNQPQHF.

This clonotype has just a few counts. The chain carries TRBV27 and TRBJ1-4; D may be TRBD1 (6 bases). Deletions cut 8 bases from V and 7 bases from J, with 17 bases between. This CDR3 has 14 residues. Germline CDR1 MNHEY, CDR2 SMNVEV (reference sequence). The CDR3 sequence: CASGGVGQTEKLFF. CDR3 in DNA: TGTGCCAGCGGGGGGGTAGGACAGACTGAAAAACTGTTTTTT.

The gene calls are TRBV5-8 and TRBJ1-1; D might be TRBD1 (6 bases). CDR1 is SGHTS and CDR2 is YDEGEE in the germline V gene. CDR3 length equals 16 residues. V lost 0 bases and J lost 6, with 18 bases in between. The CDR3 loop is CASSLASKTGAAEAFF. Here the CDR3 DNA reads TGTGCCAGCAGCTTGGCATCAAAAACGGGGGCCGCTGAAGCTTTCTTT.

This clonotype has at least ten counts. The chain employs TRBV18 and TRBJ1-1; tentative D call: TRBD1 (5 bases). Trimming pared 0 bases from V and 0 bases from J, leaving 8 bases between. The CDR3 totals 15 residues. The V gene's germline CDR1 is KGHSH and CDR2 LQKENI. The DNA of the CDR3 is TGTGCCAGCTCACCACCCAGGGTCATGAACACTGAAGCTTTCTTT. It encodes CASSPPRVMNTEAFF.

There are many counts of this clonotype. This chain connects TRBV18 to TRBJ1-1; 7 bases match TRBD1. The CDR3 sequence is 14 residues long. V shed 1 base, J shed 3 bases, and the junction held 2 bases outside the gene matches. CDR1 and CDR2 from the germline V gene are KGHSH and LQKENI. The CDR3 DNA reads TGTGCCAGCTCACCACGGCAGGGGGACACTGAAGCTTTCTTT. This sequence encodes CASSPRQGDTEAFF.

This chain connects TRBV11-2 to TRBJ2-1, with TRBD2 identical over 8 bases. This CDR3 has 16 amino acids. Germline CDR1 reads SGHAT; CDR2 reads FQNNGV. J was trimmed by 7 bases and V by 1 base; bases with no gene match: 9. CDR3 nucleotides: TGTGCCAGCAGCTTAGTAGGTAGCGGGGTAAGAAATGAGCAGTTCTTC. This gives the protein CASSLVGSGVRNEQFF. Filled out from reference TRBV11-2 and TRBJ2-1, the complete variable domain reads EAGVAQSPRYKIIEKRQSVAFWCNPISGHATLYWYQQILGQGPKLLIQFQNNGVVDDSQLPKDRFSAERLKGVDSTLKIQPAKLEDSAVYLCASSLVGSGVRNEQFFGPGTRLTVL.